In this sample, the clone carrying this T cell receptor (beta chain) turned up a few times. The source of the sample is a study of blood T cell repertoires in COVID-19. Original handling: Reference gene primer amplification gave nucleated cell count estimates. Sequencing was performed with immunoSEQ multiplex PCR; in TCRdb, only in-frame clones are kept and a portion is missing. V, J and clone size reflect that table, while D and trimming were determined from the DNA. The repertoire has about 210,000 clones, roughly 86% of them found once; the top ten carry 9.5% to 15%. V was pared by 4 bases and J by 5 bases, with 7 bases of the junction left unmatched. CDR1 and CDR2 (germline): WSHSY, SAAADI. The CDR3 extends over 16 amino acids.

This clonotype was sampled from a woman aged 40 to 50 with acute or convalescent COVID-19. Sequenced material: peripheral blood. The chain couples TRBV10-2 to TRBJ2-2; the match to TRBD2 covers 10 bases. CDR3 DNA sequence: TGCGCCAGCAGTGGGGATAGCGGGGGGAAAACCGGGGAGCTGTTTTTT. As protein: CASSGDSGGKTGELFF.